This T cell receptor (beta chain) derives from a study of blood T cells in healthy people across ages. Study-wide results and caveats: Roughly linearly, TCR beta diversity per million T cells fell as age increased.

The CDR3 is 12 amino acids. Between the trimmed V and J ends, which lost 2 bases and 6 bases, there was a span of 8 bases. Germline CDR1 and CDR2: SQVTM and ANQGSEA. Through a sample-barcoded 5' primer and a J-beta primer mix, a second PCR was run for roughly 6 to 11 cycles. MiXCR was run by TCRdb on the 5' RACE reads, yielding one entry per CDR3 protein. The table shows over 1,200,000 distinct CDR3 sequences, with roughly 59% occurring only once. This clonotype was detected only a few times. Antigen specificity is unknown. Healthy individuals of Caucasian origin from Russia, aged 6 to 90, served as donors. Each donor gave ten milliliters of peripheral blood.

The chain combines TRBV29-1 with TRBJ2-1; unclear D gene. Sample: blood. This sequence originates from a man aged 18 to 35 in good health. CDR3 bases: TGCAGCGTTGAAAGCGCAGCCAATGAGCAGTTCTTC. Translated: CSVESAANEQFF.